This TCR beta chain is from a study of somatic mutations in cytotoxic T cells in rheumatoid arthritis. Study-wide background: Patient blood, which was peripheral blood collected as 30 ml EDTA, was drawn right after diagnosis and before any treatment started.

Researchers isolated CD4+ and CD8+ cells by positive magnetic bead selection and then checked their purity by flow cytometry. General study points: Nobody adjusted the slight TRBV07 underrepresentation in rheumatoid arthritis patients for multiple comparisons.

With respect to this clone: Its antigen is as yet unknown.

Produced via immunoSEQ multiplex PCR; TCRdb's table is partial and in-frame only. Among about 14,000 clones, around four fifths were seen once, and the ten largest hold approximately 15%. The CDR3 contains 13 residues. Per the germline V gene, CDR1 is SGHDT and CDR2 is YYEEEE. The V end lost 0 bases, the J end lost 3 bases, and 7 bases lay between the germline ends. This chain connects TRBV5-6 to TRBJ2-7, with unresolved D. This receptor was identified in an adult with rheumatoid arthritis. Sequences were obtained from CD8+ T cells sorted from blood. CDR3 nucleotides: TGTGCCAGCAGCTTGGACGGATACTACGAGCAGTACTTC. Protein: CASSLDGYYEQYF.